This TCR beta chain was observed in a study of cytomegalovirus exposure and HLA in healthy donors. The CDR3 contains 16 residues. Germline V gene data show CDR1 as LNHNV and CDR2 as YYDKDF (reference sequence). The V end lost 7 bases, the J end lost 6 bases, and 22 bases lay between the germline ends. Of note for this clone: Its antigen remains unidentified.

General study points: According to a subsequent analysis, TCR clusters identified in the first cohort showed a tendency to co-occur across the 120 or so validation repertoires. Most TCR sequences showed up rarely, but some public TCRs showed up in many donors. Investigators reported 150 to 200 TCR beta chains as tied to cytomegalovirus.

Profiling relied on immunoSEQ multiplex PCR, and the TCRdb table lists in-frame clones only, not all of them. The table has 140,000 or so clones, nearly 90% seen once. The genes are TRBV15 and TRBJ1-5, with D possibly TRBD1 on 5 matching bases. The receptor was derived from a woman younger than 35 in good health and CMV-seropositive. The sample comprised PBMCs. Here the CDR3 DNA reads TGTGCCACCACCCGGAATGGATCCGGACAACTTCAGCCCCAGCATTTT. It codes for CATTRNGSGQLQPQHF. The complete variable domain, with remaining parts taken from reference TRBV15 and TRBJ1-5, reads DAMVIQNPRYQVTQFGKPVTLSCSQTLNHNVMYWYQQKSSQAPKLLFHYYDKDFNNEADTPDNFQSRRPNTSFCFLDIRSPGLGDTAMYLCATTRNGSGQLQPQHFGDGTRLSIL.